Below are 22 T cell receptor beta chains sequenced from a single sample in a study of patients and donors after allogeneic stem cell transplantation. TCRdb itself ran the RT-PCR reads through MiXCR, one entry per CDR3 protein. The sample consists of about a million distinct CDR3 sequences, approximately 19% of them appearing once. Sequenced sample: blood, either unsorted or a sorted T cell fraction (not recorded which). These receptors all come from a human donor who was either an allogeneic HSCT recipient or a stem cell or donor lymphocyte infusion donor (not recorded which). It is not recorded whose cells these are; they may come from a transplant donor.

This clonotype was recorded a few times. The chain recombines TRBV12-3 or TRBV12-4 with TRBJ2-5; the match to TRBD1 covers 7 bases. This CDR3 spans 16 amino acids. V shed 1 base and J 3 bases; nucleotides not matched to a gene: 8. CDR3 nucleotide sequence: TGTGCCAGCAGTTTAGGGGACAGACTATACAAAGAGACCCAGTACTTC. Amino acid sequence: CASSLGDRLYKETQYF.

This clonotype was seen a few times. The gene calls are TRBV29-1 and TRBJ2-1; D unresolved. The CDR3 is 11 residues long. Looked up from germline, CDR1 is SQVTM and CDR2 is ANQGSEA. Trimming took 3 bases from V and 4 from J, leaving 4 bases between them. In nucleotides, the CDR3 is TGCAGCGTTGACACGTACAATGAGCAGTTCTTC. Translating it yields CSVDTYNEQFF.

This clonotype was seen ten or more times. The chain has TRBV7-9 and TRBJ2-7, with D possibly matching TRBD1 (6 bases). From germline, CDR1 is SEHNR and CDR2 FQNEAQ (reference sequence). The CDR3 runs to 14 residues. The V and J ends lost 5 bases and 0 bases respectively, with 11 bases between them. For the CDR3, the DNA is TGTGCCAGCAGCATCACAGGGAGCTCCTACGAGCAGTACTTC. This gives the protein CASSITGSSYEQYF. The variable domain in full, completed from reference TRBV7-9 and TRBJ2-7, reads DTGVSQNPRHKITKRGQNVTFRCDPISEHNRLYWYRQTLGQGPEFLTYFQNEAQLEKSRLLSDRFSAERPKGSFSTLEIQRTEQGDSAMYLCASSITGSSYEQYFGPGTRLTVT.

The sample holds a few counts of this clonotype. This chain joins TRBV5-1 and TRBJ1-5; D is uncertain. The ends were cut back, 0 bases at V and 4 bases at J, with 11 bases in the middle. This CDR3 spans 15 amino acids. Germline V gene lookup returns CDR1 SGHRS and CDR2 YFSETQ. The CDR3 region has the DNA TGCGCCAGCAGCTTGGATTCGGCTAAAAATCAGCCCCAGCATTTT. It is translated as CASSLDSAKNQPQHF.

This sequence joins TRBV20-1 and TRBJ1-3, with D uncertain. V was cut by 1 base and J by 0 bases, with 10 bases left in between. CDR1 is DFQATT, CDR2 SNEGSKA, per germline (reference sequence). The CDR3 is 15 residues long. DNA of the CDR3: TGCAGTGCTAGAGCCCATGTCAGCTCTGGAAACACCATATATTTT. This sequence encodes CSARAHVSSGNTIYF.

The chain carries TRBV6-5 and TRBJ2-7; D not resolved. The CDR3 contains 14 residues. Germline-derived CDR1 and CDR2 are MNHEY and SVGAGI. Between the trimmed V and J ends, which lost 2 bases and 1 base, there was a span of 9 bases. CDR3 sequence reads: CASSYGDKSYEQYF. In nucleotides, the CDR3 is TGTGCCAGCAGTTACGGGGATAAATCCTACGAGCAGTACTTC.

The chain combines TRBV7-9 with TRBJ2-3; tentative D call: TRBD2 (5 bases). The CDR3 has 17 residues. Germline CDR1 is SEHNR and CDR2 is FQNEAQ (reference sequence). V shed 0 bases and J shed 2 bases, with 15 bases lying between them. CDR3 nucleotide sequence: TGTGCCAGCAGCTTAGCACGCTCGGGGATGAACACAGATACGCAGTATTTT. The encoded protein is CASSLARSGMNTDTQYF.

The chain is built from TRBV30 and TRBJ2-7; no reliable D call. Germline CDR1 reads GTSNPN; CDR2 reads SVGIG (reference sequence). The V end was cut by 4 bases, the J end by 6 bases, with 16 bases between. This CDR3 region has 13 residues. CDR3 nucleotides: TGTGCCTGGAATCCCGGCCCCAGGAGCGAGCAGTACTTC. Protein product: CAWNPGPRSEQYF.

This clonotype was seen a few times. The V gene is TRBV12-3 or TRBV12-4, the J gene TRBJ2-1; D might be TRBD2 (6 bases). The CDR3 length is 14 residues. V lost 6 bases to trimming and J lost 8 bases, with 17 bases between them. The CDR3 DNA is TGTGCCAGCAGCCGCGCCCGGGACTCCTATGAGCAGTTCTTC. As protein: CASSRARDSYEQFF.

This clonotype has just a few counts. The V gene is TRBV7-9, the J gene TRBJ1-2; 11 positions match TRBD1. The germline gives CDR1 SEHNR, CDR2 FQNEAQ (reference sequence). The CDR3 runs to 15 residues. V trimming: 5 bases; J trimming: 6 bases; junction bases outside the gene matches: 8. The CDR3 loop reads CASSPTADRGHGYTF. The DNA for the CDR3 is TGTGCCAGCAGCCCTACTGCGGACAGGGGGCATGGCTACACCTTC.

The sample holds one count of this clonotype. The chain recombines TRBV6-2 or TRBV6-3 with TRBJ2-3, with D tentatively TRBD2 (5 bases). Per the germline V gene, CDR1 is MNHEY and CDR2 is SVGEGT. This CDR3 contains 13 residues. The V end lost 5 bases, the J end lost 6 bases, and 12 bases lay between the germline ends. The CDR3: CASSKWRSDTQYF. The CDR3 nucleotides are TGTGCCAGCAGTAAATGGAGGTCGGATACGCAGTATTTT.

This sequence joins TRBV2 and TRBJ2-1, with 10 bases lining up with TRBD2. V gave up 6 bases and J gave up 12 bases; unmatched junction bases: 14. The germline V gene has CDR1 SNHLY and CDR2 FYNNEI. The length of the CDR3 is 15 residues. The DNA for the CDR3 is TGTGCCAGCAGGGGGAGCGGGGGGGGTTCCAGTATGCAGTTCTTC. It yields the protein CASRGSGGGSSMQFF.

Only a few counts were recorded for this clonotype. The gene calls are TRBV12-3 or TRBV12-4 and TRBJ2-6; TRBD1 aligns across 7 bases. The CDR3 totals 20 residues. V lost 1 base to trimming and J lost 0 bases; unmatched junction nucleotides: 12. This CDR3 is CASSLGWGQPESSGANVLTF. The CDR3 region has the DNA TGTGCCAGCAGTTTAGGCTGGGGACAGCCCGAAAGCTCTGGGGCCAACGTCCTGACTTTC.

This clonotype has a handful of counts. The CDR3 protein is CASSPYRNPNEQYF. Here the CDR3 DNA reads TGTGCCAGCAGTCCATACAGGAATCCCAACGAGCAGTACTTC. The chain combines TRBV6-1 with TRBJ2-7; maybe TRBD1 (5 bases). The CDR3 consists of 14 residues. Germline CDR1 and CDR2: MNHNS and SASEGT. Between the trimmed V and J ends, which lost 5 bases and 5 bases, there was a span of 16 bases.

J is TRBJ2-3 and V is TRBV12-3 or TRBV12-4; the match to TRBD1 covers 7 bases. The CDR3 is 15 residues long. After removal of 6 bases from V and 2 bases from J, the junction contained 8 bases not matched to a gene. The CDR3 is CASRPTGSYTDTQYF. Written as DNA, the CDR3 is TGTGCCAGCAGACCGACAGGGAGTTACACAGATACGCAGTATTTT.

This clonotype was seen more than once but under ten times. The genes are TRBV9 and TRBJ1-3; D is unresolved. Germline-derived CDR1 and CDR2 are SGDLS and YYNGEE. The V and J ends lost 4 bases and 3 bases respectively, with 26 bases between them. The CDR3 is 19 amino acids. The CDR3 DNA is TGTGCCAGCAGCCATAGGAGAGGCAGCTCTAAAGGTTATGGAAACACCATATATTTT. It encodes CASSHRRGSSKGYGNTIYF.

This clonotype occurred many times. This chain connects TRBV12-3 or TRBV12-4 to TRBJ1-2, with TRBD1 matching 7 bases. Trimming removed 6 bases from V and 4 bases from J; junction bases left unmatched: 5. The CDR3 sequence is 13 residues long. CDR3 residues: CASRPRDSYGYTF. As DNA, the CDR3 is TGTGCCAGCAGACCTCGGGACAGCTATGGCTACACCTTC.

The rearrangement uses TRBV2 and TRBJ2-3, with 9 bases fitting TRBD2. Germline V gene lookup returns CDR1 SNHLY and CDR2 FYNNEI. J was trimmed by 2 bases and V by 1 base; bases with no gene match: 4. This CDR3 comprises 16 residues. The CDR3 loop reads CASSEELAGDTDTQYF. The CDR3 nucleotides are TGTGCCAGCAGTGAAGAGTTAGCGGGAGACACAGATACGCAGTATTTT. The variable domain in full, completed from reference TRBV2 and TRBJ2-3, reads EPEVTQTPSHQVTQMGQEVILRCVPISNHLYFYWYRQILGQKVEFLVSFYNNEISEKSEIFDDQFSVERPDGSNFTLKIRSTKLEDSAMYFCASSEELAGDTDTQYFGPGTRLTVL.

This clonotype showed up just a few times. The V and J genes are TRBV18 and TRBJ1-5; tentatively, D is TRBD1 (5 bases). CDR3 length: 14 amino acids. V lost 3 bases, J lost 5 bases, and 11 bases lay in between. Germline V gives CDR1 KGHSH, CDR2 LQKENI. The CDR3 is CASSPNTGYQPQHF. In DNA form, the CDR3 reads TGTGCCAGCTCACCCAATACAGGCTATCAGCCCCAGCATTTT. Full variable domain (remainder filled in from reference TRBV18 and TRBJ1-5): NAGVMQNPRHLVRRRGQEARLRCSPMKGHSHVYWYRQLPEEGLKFMVYLQKENIIDESGMPKERFSAEFPKEGPSILRIQQVVRGDSAAYFCASSPNTGYQPQHFGDGTRLSIL.

This clonotype was counted many times. The chain couples TRBV12-3 or TRBV12-4 to TRBJ1-3; D is unresolved. CDR3 length: 14 residues. V lost 2 bases and J lost 0, with 5 bases in between. Here the CDR3 reads CASSLRSSGNTIYF. The CDR3 DNA sequence: TGTGCCAGCAGTTTAAGGTCCTCTGGAAACACCATATATTTT.

There are many counts of this clonotype. Its ends do not fully match the called genes, so a read error is possible. The chain joins TRBV5-1 to TRBJ2-3; D ambiguous. CDR3 length equals 13 residues. The germline V gene encodes CDR1 SGHRS and CDR2 YFSETQ. The CDR3, as DNA: TGTGCCAGCAGCTTGGTCAGCACAGATACGCAGTATTTT. Translated: CASSLVSTDTQYF.

This clonotype occurred many times. V usage is TRBV7-6 and J usage is TRBJ1-1, with D perhaps TRBD1 (5 bases). Germline CDR1 and CDR2: SGHVS and FNYEAQ. V was shortened by 5 bases and J by 0 bases, with 13 bases between the two germline ends. The CDR3 is 15 residues long. DNA for the CDR3: TGTGCCAGCAGCCGACGACAGATTATGAACACTGAAGCTTTCTTT. This sequence encodes CASSRRQIMNTEAFF.